This T cell receptor beta chain was documented in a study of shared clonotypes between healthy human individuals. Germline loops: CDR1 MDHEN, CDR2 SYDVKM. With V trimmed by 2 bases and J by 2 bases, 9 bases remained unmatched. The CDR3 is 17 amino acids. General study points: In a handful of donors, roughly 5.2% of naive CD4 clonotypes appeared in common.

Under the authors' procedure: From ImmunoSEQ came sequences covering only the junction and carrying no quality scores, so filtering differed. Some clones are missing from TCRdb's copy, which holds only in-frame ones; the method was immunoSEQ multiplex PCR. The V and J calls and the clone size are those of that table, but D and trimming were determined from the DNA. Of about 1,800,000 clones listed, about 95% were seen once; the top ten hold around 1%. Terminally differentiated effector memory CD45RA+ cells were excluded from the naive CD8 cells, which were CD45RO-negative and positively selected for CCR7. Donors, without exception, were Caucasian adults residing in Nashville, Tennessee. About this clone itself: Its antigen is unknown.

The V and J genes are TRBV28 and TRBJ1-2, with 9 positions matching TRBD1. This receptor was obtained from a man in his late teens or twenties in good health. Material for sequencing was naive CD8+ T cells sorted from blood. The DNA for the CDR3 is TGTGCCAGCAGTTTAATGGGACAGGGTAGCCTGAACTATGGCTACACCTTC. It yields the protein CASSLMGQGSLNYGYTF.